This T cell receptor (beta chain) was observed in a study of blood T cells in healthy people across ages. Regarding the study as a whole: Higher diversity, along with more naive CD4+ cells, distinguished long-lived donors from aged donors.

The CDR3 contains 15 residues. Looked up from germline, CDR1 is MGHRA and CDR2 is YSYEKL. Trimming left V 1 base short and J 3 bases short, with 13 bases between. Note on this clonotype: Its cognate antigen is unknown.

It was with a sample-barcoded 5' primer and a J-beta primer mix that a second PCR of about 6 to 12 cycles was run. TCRdb reprocessed the 5' RACE reads via MiXCR and lists one record per CDR3 protein. The sample consists of fewer than 600,000 distinct CDR3 sequences, over 25% of them appearing once. This same sample was also part of a study on T cells of mothers and their children. That study reports: Extraction yielded RNA that went, in full, into cDNA synthesis at about 1.6 ug per 15 ul.

Sequenced: blood. The V and J genes are TRBV4-1 and TRBJ2-7; possibly TRBD1 for D (6 bases). The source of this sequence is a boy aged 2 to 10 in good health. CDR3 nucleotide sequence: TGCGCCAGCAGCCAAGGGCCCGGACAGAACTACGAGCAGTACTTC. Residues: CASSQGPGQNYEQYF.